The 9 T cell receptor beta chains given below trace back to one sample, sequenced in a study of blood T cell repertoires in COVID-19. Sequencing was performed with immunoSEQ multiplex PCR; in TCRdb, only in-frame clones are kept and a portion is missing. The sample holds around 120,000 clones; over 80% are singletons and the top ten take approximately 2.1%. The sequencing sample was made of peripheral blood. The receptors here all came from a man aged 25 to 45 with acute or convalescent COVID-19.

The rearrangement joins TRBV16 to TRBJ2-5; TRBD1 matches at 9 bases. The CDR3 runs 15 residues. With 3 bases clipped from V and 5 bases from J, the junction kept 7 bases outside the gene matches. Germline-derived CDR1 and CDR2 are KGHSY and FQNENV. CDR3 nucleotide sequence: TGTGCCAGCAGCCACTGGACAGGGGCAGGGGAGACCCAGTACTTC. Translation: CASSHWTGAGETQYF.

DNA of the CDR3: TGTGCCAGCAGCCCAGAGGGACTAGCTGAGCAGTTCTTC. Residues: CASSPEGLAEQFF. The rearrangement uses TRBV12-3 or TRBV12-4 and TRBJ2-1; TRBD2 matches 9 bases. Trimming cost V 6 bases and J 9 bases; bases outside gene matches: 6. CDR3 size: 13 residues.

This clone has only a few counts. The J gene is TRBJ2-1, the V gene TRBV7-3; weak D call: TRBD2 (5 bases). Trimming left V 5 bases short and J 5 bases short, with 10 bases between. Germline CDR1 and CDR2: SGHTA and FQGTGA. The CDR3 has 13 residues. The CDR3 loop is CASSHGMNNEQFF. DNA for the CDR3: TGTGCCAGCAGCCACGGGATGAACAATGAGCAGTTCTTC.

The chain's CDR3 is CASSQTANEQFF. CDR3 DNA: TGTGCCAGCAGCCAGACTGCAAATGAGCAGTTCTTC. The J gene is TRBJ2-1, the V gene TRBV7-6; D is ambiguous. Germline V gene sequence: CDR1 SGHVS, CDR2 FNYEAQ. The CDR3 sequence is 12 residues long. With 5 bases removed from V and 7 bases from J, the gap between germline ends came to 9 bases.

This chain uses TRBV10-3 with TRBJ1-1, with 10 bases fitting TRBD1. The CDR3 is made up of 15 amino acids. Per the germline V gene, CDR1 is ENHRY and CDR2 is SYGVKD. The ends lost 3 bases at V and 4 bases at J; junction bases unmatched: 5. Here the CDR3 reads CAISEDRGLGTEAFF. CDR3 nucleotides: TGTGCCATCAGTGAAGACAGGGGGCTAGGCACTGAAGCTTTCTTT.

J is TRBJ2-5 and V is TRBV4-1; the match to TRBD2 covers 10 bases. J was trimmed by 5 bases and V by 0 bases; bases with no gene match: 9. The CDR3 spans 17 residues. The germline gives CDR1 MGHRA, CDR2 YSYEKL. This chain's CDR3 is CASSQDPLAGVGETQYF. The CDR3, as DNA: TGCGCCAGCAGCCAAGATCCCCTAGCGGGAGTTGGTGAGACCCAGTACTTC.

The sample holds one count of this clone. V and J are TRBV6-5 and TRBJ2-7, with D possibly TRBD2 on 6 matching bases. CDR3 length: 15 residues. The V end was cut by 2 bases, the J end by 1 base, with 12 bases between. Germline V gene sequence: CDR1 MNHEY, CDR2 SVGAGI. The CDR3 sequence is CASSYTGLYSYEQYF. The CDR3 bases are TGTGCCAGCAGTTACACGGGACTTTATTCCTACGAGCAGTACTTC.

V is TRBV2 and J is TRBJ2-7, with D possibly TRBD2 on 7 matching bases. The germline V gene has CDR1 SNHLY and CDR2 FYNNEI. The CDR3 is 14 amino acids. V was pared by 7 bases and J by 0 bases, with 13 bases between. CDR3 sequence reads: CASKGGGGSYEQYF. The CDR3 DNA follows: TGTGCCAGCAAGGGAGGGGGAGGCTCCTACGAGCAGTACTTC. The full variable domain, its missing parts supplied by reference TRBV2 and TRBJ2-7, is EPEVTQTPSHQVTQMGQEVILRCVPISNHLYFYWYRQILGQKVEFLVSFYNNEISEKSEIFDDQFSVERPDGSNFTLKIRSTKLEDSAMYFCASKGGGGSYEQYFGPGTRLTVT.

V usage is TRBV7-9 and J usage is TRBJ1-1; possibly TRBD1 for D (5 bases). From germline, CDR1 is SEHNR and CDR2 FQNEAQ (reference sequence). The CDR3 is 13 amino acids. V was pared by 4 bases and J by 5 bases, with 11 bases between. This chain's CDR3 is CASSSRGGTEAFF. The CDR3 DNA follows: TGTGCCAGCAGCTCGCGGGGGGGAACTGAAGCTTTCTTT.